This TCR beta chain appears in the sequencing data of a study of CXCR3-negative and CXCR3-positive naive CD8 T cells. The study's findings and limits: Similar TRBV-TRBJ usage was seen in naive cells (both CXCR3-negative and CXCR3-positive), but memory cells differed. The study found more hydrophobic TRB CDR3s in CXCR3-positive naive cells than in CXCR3-negative naive cells.

5' RACE with UMI labels generated the TRB cDNA libraries. For each CDR3 protein, TCRdb gives one entry from its re-call of the 5' RACE reads, without DNA. This sample's clone table lists just under 90,000 distinct CDR3 sequences. Points on this clonotype: What it recognizes is unknown.

The CDR3 length is 14 residues. In germline, CDR1 is MNHEY, CDR2 SVGEGT. Using triplicate sorts, 250,000 to 350,000 cells were collected each time from every CD8+ T cell subset. The chain is built from TRBV6-2 or TRBV6-3 and TRBJ2-7. The sample taken for sequencing was naive CXCR3+ CD8+ T cells from blood. The subset: CD45RO-CCR7+CD27+CD95- naive CD8+ T cells expressing CXCR3 (TNR3+). This TCR derives from a human donor in good health. Some clones in this sample may be carry-over from other donors' samples. The CDR3: CASSYGQRYYEQYF.